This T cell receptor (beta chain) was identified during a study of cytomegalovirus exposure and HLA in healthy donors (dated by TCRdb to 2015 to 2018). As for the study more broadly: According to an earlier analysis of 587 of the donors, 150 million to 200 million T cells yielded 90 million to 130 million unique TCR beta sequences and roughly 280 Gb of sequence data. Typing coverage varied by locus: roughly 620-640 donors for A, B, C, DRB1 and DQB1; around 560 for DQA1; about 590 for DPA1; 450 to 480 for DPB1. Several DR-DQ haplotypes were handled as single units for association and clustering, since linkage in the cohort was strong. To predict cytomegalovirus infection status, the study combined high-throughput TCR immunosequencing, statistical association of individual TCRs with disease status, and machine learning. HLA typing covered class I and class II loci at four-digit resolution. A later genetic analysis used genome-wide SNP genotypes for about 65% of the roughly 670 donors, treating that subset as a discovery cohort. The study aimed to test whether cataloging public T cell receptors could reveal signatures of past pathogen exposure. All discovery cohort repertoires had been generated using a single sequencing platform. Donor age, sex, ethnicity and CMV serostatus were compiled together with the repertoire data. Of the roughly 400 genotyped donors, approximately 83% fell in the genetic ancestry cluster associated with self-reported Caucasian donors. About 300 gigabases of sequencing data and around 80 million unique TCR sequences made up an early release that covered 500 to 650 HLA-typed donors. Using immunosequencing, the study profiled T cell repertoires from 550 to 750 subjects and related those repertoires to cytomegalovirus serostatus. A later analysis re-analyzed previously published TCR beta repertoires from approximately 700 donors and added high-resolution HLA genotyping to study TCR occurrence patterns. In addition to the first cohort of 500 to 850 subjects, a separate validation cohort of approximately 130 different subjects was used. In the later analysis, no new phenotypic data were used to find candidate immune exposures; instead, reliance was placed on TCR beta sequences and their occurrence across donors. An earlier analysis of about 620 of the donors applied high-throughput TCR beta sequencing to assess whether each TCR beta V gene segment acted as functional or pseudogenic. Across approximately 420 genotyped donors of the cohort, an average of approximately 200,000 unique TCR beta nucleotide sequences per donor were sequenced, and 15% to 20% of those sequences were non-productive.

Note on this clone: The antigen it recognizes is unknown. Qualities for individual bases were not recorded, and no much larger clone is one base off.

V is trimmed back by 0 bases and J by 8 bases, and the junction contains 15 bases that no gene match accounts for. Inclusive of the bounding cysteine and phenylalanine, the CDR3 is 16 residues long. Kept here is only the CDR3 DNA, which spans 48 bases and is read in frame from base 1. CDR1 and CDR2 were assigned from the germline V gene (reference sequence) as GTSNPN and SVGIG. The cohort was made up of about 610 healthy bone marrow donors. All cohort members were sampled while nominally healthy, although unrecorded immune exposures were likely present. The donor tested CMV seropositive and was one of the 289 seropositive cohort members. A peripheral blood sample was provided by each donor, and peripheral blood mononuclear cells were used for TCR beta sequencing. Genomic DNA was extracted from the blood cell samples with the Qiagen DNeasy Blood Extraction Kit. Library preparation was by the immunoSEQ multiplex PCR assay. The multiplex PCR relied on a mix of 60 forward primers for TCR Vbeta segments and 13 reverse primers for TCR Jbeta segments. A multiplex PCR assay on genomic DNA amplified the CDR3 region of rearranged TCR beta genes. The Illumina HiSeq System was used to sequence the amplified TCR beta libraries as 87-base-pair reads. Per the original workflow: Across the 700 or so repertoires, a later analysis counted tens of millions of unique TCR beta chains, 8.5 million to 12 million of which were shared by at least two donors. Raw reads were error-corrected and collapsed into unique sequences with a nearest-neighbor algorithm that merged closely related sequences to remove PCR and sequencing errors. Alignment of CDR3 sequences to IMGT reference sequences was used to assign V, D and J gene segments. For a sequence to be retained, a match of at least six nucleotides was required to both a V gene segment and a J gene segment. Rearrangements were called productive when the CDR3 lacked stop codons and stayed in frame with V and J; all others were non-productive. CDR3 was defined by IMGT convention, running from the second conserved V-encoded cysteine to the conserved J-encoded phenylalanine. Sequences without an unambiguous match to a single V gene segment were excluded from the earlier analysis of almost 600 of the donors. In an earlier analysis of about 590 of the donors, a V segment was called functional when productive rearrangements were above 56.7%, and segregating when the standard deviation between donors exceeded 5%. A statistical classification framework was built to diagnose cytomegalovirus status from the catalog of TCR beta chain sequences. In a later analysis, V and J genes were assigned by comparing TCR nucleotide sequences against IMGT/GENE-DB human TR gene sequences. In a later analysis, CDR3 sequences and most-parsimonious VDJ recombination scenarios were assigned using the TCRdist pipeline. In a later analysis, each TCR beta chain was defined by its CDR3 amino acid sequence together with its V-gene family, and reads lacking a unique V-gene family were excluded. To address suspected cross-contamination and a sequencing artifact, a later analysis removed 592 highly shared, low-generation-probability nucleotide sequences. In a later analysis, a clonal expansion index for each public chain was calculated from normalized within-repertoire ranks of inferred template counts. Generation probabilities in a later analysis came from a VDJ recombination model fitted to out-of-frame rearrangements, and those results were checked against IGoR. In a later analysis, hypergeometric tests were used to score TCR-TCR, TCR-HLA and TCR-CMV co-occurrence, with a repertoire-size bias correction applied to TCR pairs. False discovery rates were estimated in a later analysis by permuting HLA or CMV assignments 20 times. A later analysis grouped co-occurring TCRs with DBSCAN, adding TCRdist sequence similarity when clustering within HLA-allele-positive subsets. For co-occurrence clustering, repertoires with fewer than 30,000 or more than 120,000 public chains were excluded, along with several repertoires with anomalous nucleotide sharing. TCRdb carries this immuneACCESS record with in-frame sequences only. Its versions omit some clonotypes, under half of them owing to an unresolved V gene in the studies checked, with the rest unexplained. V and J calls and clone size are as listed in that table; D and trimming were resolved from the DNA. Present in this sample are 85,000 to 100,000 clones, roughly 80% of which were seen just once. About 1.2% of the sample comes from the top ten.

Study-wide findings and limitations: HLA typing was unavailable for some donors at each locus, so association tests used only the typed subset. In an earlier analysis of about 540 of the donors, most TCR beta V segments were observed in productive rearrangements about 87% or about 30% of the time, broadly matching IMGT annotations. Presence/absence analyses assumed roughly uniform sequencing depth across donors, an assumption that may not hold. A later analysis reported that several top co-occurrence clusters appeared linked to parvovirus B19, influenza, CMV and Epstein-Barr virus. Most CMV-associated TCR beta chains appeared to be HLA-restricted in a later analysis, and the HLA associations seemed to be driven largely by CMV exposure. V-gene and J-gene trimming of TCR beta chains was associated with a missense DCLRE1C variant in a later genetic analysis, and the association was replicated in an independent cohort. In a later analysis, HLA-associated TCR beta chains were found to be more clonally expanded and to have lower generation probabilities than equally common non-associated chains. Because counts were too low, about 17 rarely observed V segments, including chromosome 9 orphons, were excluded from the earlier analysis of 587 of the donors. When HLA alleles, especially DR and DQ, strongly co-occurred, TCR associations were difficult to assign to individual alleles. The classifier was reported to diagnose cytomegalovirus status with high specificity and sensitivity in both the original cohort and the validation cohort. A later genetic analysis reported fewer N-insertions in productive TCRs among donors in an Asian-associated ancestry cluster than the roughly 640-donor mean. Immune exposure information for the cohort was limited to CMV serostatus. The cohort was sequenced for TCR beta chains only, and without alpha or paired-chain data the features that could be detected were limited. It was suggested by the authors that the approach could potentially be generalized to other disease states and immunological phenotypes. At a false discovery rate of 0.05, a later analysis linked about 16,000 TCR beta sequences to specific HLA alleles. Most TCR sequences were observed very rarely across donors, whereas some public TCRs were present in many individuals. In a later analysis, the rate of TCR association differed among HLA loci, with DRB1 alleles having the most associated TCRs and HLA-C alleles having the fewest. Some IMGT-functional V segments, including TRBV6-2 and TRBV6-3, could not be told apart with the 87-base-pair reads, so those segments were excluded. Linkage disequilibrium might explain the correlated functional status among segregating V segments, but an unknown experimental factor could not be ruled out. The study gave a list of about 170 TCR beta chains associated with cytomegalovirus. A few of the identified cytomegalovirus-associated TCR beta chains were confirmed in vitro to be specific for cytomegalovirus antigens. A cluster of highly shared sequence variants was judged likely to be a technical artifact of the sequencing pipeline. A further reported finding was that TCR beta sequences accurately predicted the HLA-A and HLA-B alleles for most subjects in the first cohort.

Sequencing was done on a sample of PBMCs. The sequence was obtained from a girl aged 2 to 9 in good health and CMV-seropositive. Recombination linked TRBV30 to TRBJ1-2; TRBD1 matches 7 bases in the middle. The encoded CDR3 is CAWSVFLGQATGGYTF. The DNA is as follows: TGTGCCTGGAGTGTCTTCCTCGGACAGGCCACGGGAGGCTACACCTTC.